The entry below describes one T cell receptor beta chain. This receptor's antigen is unknown. No much larger clone is present one base from it, and per-base qualities are unavailable. This sample stems from a study of OX40 agonist ivuxolimab in advanced cancers. Describing the broader study: Ivuxolimab was an agonistic, fully human IgG2 monoclonal antibody directed against OX40 (CD134), a costimulatory receptor. Intravenous ivuxolimab was administered to patients every 2 weeks at six dose levels: 0.01, 0.1, 0.3, 1.5, 3 and 10 mg/kg. Of the approximately 50 dose-escalation patients, hepatocellular carcinoma was present in 19, melanoma in about 15, renal cell carcinoma in 9 and head and neck cancer in 9. A male proportion of approximately 83% and a mean age of 60 years, ranging from 23 to 79, were recorded for the dose-escalation cohort. Prior anti-PD-1, anti-PD-L1 or anti-CTLA-4 therapy was permitted, and about two fifths of dose-escalation patients had received checkpoint inhibitors. Partial responses occurred in three dose-escalation patients: two with cutaneous melanoma and one with hepatocellular carcinoma. Peripheral TCRbeta sequencing was intended to test whether TCR sequence diversity was altered and clonal T-cell expansion was caused by ivuxolimab. The monotherapy dose-escalation portion (N = 52 patients) of the phase I ivuxolimab trial is reported in the paper. Results the study describes overall, beyond this receptor: Low levels of normalized T-cell clonal expansion were also seen in some patients who did not respond. Which antigens the clonally expanded peripheral T cells were specific for was not determined. After ivuxolimab, more expanded clones were found on average in CD8+ T cells than in CD4+ T cells. In partial responders in the 0.1-3.0 mg/kg groups, normalized peripheral clonal expansion was found to be among the lowest, especially among CD8+ T cells. At doses of 0.1 to 3.0 mg/kg, clonal expansion of both CD4+ and CD8+ T cells in blood was seen between baseline and week 6.

Genomic DNA was isolated from the sorted cells so that the TCRbeta CDR3 region could be sequenced. The immunoSEQ Assay was used to sequence the TCRbeta CDR3 regions. TCRdb provides this immuneACCESS table in a form limited to in-frame rearrangements. Some clones are lacking; in checked studies, under half of them reflect an unresolved V gene, and why the rest are absent is not known. Within this sample are 65,000 to 90,000 clones, with about nine tenths of them counted one time only. Clones ranked in the top ten supply approximately 0.72% of the sample. The trial excluded patients who had a history of autoimmune disease or who were on systemic immunosuppression. Peripheral blood for TCR sequencing was drawn from every dose cohort at baseline, at cycle 4 day 1 and at cycle 7 day 1. Samples came from an open-label, multicenter, first-in-human phase I dose-escalation trial of ivuxolimab. Adults with locally advanced or metastatic head and neck squamous cell, hepatocellular, melanoma or renal cell carcinoma were enrolled in the trial. CD4+ and CD8+ T cells were sorted separately from peripheral blood before TCR sequencing.

The source was CD4+ or CD8+ T cells sorted from blood, collected in a trial of the OX40 agonist ivuxolimab. This sequence originates from an adult with an advanced solid tumor such as melanoma, head and neck, liver or kidney cancer.

The CDR3 sequence is CASSLARQGGDYGYTF. At the DNA level, the sequence is TGTGCCAGCAGTTTAGCCCGACAGGGAGGCGACTATGGCTACACCTTC. Rearrangement joined TRBV28 to TRBJ1-2; 7 junctional bases match TRBD1. Trimmed from V: 2 bases; trimmed from J: 3 bases; junction bases lacking a gene match: 9. From the cysteine through the phenylalanine, the CDR3 covers 16 amino acids. The read is trimmed to its CDR3 DNA, 48 bases read in frame from base 1. The germline V gene supplies CDR1 MDHEN and CDR2 SYDVKM.